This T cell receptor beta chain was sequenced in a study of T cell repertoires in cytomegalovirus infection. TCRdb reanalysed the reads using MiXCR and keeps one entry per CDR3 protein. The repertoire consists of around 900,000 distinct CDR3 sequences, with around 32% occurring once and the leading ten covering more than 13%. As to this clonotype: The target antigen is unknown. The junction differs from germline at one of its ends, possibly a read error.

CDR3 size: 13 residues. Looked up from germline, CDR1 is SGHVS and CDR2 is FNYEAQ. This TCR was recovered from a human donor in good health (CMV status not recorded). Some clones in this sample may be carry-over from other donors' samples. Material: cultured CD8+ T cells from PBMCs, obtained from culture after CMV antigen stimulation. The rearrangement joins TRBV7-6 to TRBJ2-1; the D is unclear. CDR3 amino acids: CASSMGRGNEQFF. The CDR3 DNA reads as TGTGCTAGCAGCATGGGCCGCGGCAATGAGCAGTTCTTC.